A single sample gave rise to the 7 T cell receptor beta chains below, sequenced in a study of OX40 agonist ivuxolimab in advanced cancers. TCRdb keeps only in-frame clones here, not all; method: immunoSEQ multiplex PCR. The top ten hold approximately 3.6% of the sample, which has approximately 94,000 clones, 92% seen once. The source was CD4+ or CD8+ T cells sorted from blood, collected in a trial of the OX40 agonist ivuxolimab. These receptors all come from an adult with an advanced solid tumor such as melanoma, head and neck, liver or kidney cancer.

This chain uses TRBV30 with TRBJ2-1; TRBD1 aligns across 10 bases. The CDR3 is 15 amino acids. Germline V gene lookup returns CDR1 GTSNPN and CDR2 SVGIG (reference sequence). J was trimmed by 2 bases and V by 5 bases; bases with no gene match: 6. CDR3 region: CAWSTGTGAYNEQFF. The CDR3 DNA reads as TGTGCCTGGTCCACCGGGACAGGGGCCTACAATGAGCAGTTCTTC.

CDR3 coding DNA: TGTGCCAGCAGCCAAGGGGTTAGGTACACTGAAGCTTTCTTT. Translation gives CASSQGVRYTEAFF. The V call is TRBV14, the J call TRBJ1-1; D gene uncertain. CDR1 is SGHDN and CDR2 is FVKESK in the germline V gene. Between the trimmed V and J ends, which lost 1 base and 3 bases, there was a span of 9 bases. This CDR3 is built from 14 residues.

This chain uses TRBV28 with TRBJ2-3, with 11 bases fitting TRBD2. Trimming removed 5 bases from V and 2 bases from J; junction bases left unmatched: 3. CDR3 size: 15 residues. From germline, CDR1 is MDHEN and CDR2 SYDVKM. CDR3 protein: CASSLLAGVTDTQYF. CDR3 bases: TGTGCCAGCAGTCTACTAGCGGGAGTCACAGATACGCAGTATTTT.

CDR3 in amino acids: CASSPQGSTNNEQFF. CDR3 bases: TGTGCCAGCAGCCCACAAGGCTCAACCAACAATGAGCAGTTCTTC. The gene calls are TRBV7-9 and TRBJ2-1; no clear D. Germline V gene sequence: CDR1 SEHNR, CDR2 FQNEAQ (reference sequence). CDR3 length: 15 amino acids. Trimming took off 5 bases at V and 5 bases at J, with 16 bases between the two ends.

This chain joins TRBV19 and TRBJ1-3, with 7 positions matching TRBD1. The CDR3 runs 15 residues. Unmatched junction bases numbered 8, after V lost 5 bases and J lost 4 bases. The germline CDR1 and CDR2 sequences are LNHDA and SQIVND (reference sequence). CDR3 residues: CASSLIPGQGNTIYF. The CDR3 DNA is TGTGCCAGTAGTCTCATTCCGGGACAGGGAAACACCATATATTTT.

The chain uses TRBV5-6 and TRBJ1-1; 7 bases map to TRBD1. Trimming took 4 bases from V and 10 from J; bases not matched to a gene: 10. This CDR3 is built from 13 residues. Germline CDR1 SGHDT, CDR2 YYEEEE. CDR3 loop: CASSADRDYGAFF. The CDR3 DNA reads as TGTGCCAGCAGCGCAGACAGGGATTATGGAGCTTTCTTT.

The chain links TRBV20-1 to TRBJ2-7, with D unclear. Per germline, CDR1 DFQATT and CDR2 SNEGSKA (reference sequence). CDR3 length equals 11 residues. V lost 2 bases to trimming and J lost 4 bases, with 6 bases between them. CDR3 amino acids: CSARLEYEQYF. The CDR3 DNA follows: TGCAGTGCTAGACTAGAGTACGAGCAGTACTTC.